These 19 T cell receptor beta chains were all obtained from the same sample, sequenced in a study of vaccination effects on CD4 cells after COVID-19. Produced via immunoSEQ multiplex PCR; TCRdb's table is partial and in-frame only. The sample holds 65,000 to 90,000 clones, 60% to 85% seen once. Antigen specificity for these receptors is unknown. Within the ViraFEST assay, antigen-specific CD4+ T cells underwent expansion with viral peptide pools prior to sequencing. Researchers isolated CD4+ T cells once approximately 10 days of culture had elapsed. The healthy vaccine recipients, who had no prior SARS-CoV-2 infection, showed negative nucleocapsid antibodies. This sample comprised CD4+ T cells from PBMCs cultured with SARS-CoV-2 spike peptides, obtained before COVID-19 vaccination. The source of these receptors is a human donor who received a COVID-19 vaccine.

The gene calls are TRBV18 and TRBJ1-6, with TRBD1 matching 10 bases. V lost 3 bases, J lost 14 bases, and 10 bases stayed unmatched. Per germline, CDR1 KGHSH and CDR2 LQKENI. This CDR3 is 15 amino acids long. The CDR3, as DNA: TGTGCCAGCTCACCCAGTGGGACAGGGGCAATCACCCTCCACTTT. Residues: CASSPSGTGAITLHF.

The V gene is TRBV4-3, the J gene TRBJ2-2, with TRBD1 as a possible D gene (6 bases). This CDR3 is 15 amino acids long. Trimming shortened V by 4 bases and J by 7 bases, and 16 bases separated the two germline ends. Germline lookup yields CDR1 LGHNA and CDR2 YSLEER. The CDR3 spells CASSRRTATRGELFF. The CDR3 nucleotides are TGCGCCAGCAGCCGGAGGACAGCCACACGCGGGGAGCTGTTTTTT.

The chain combines TRBV18 with TRBJ2-5; the D is unclear. V lost 5 bases and J 2 bases, leaving 9 bases between the germline ends. Germline-derived CDR1 and CDR2 are KGHSH and LQKENI. The CDR3 is 13 amino acids. CDR3 nucleotide sequence: TGTGCCAGCTCATCGACAAAACAAGAGACCCAGTACTTC. This sequence encodes CASSSTKQETQYF.

There are a few counts of this clone. Distinct nucleotide sequences in the sample also encode this CDR3. The rearrangement uses TRBV18 and TRBJ2-5; TRBD2 might be the D (6 bases). Trimming took 0 bases from V and 1 from J, leaving 9 bases between them. CDR1 is KGHSH and CDR2 is LQKENI in the germline V gene. This CDR3 comprises 15 residues. CDR3 amino acids: CASSPPAGGQETQYF. CDR3 sequence (DNA): TGTGCCAGCTCACCACCGGCCGGGGGCCAAGAGACCCAGTACTTC. Supplemented by reference TRBV18 and TRBJ2-5, the full variable domain reads NAGVMQNPRHLVRRRGQEARLRCSPMKGHSHVYWYRQLPEEGLKFMVYLQKENIIDESGMPKERFSAEFPKEGPSILRIQQVVRGDSAAYFCASSPPAGGQETQYFGPGTRLLVL.

This clone was seen just once. V gene TRBV30 combines with J gene TRBJ1-4; a weak D match, TRBD1 (6 bases). The length of the CDR3 is 14 residues. With 5 bases removed from V and 8 bases from J, the gap between germline ends came to 18 bases. The germline V gene has CDR1 GTSNPN and CDR2 SVGIG (reference sequence). CDR3 sequence reads: CAWGAGAVGEKLFF. CDR3 nucleotides: TGTGCCTGGGGGGCAGGGGCGGTTGGAGAAAAACTGTTTTTT.

The CDR3 sequence: CASNEQGTVETQYF. The CDR3, as DNA: TGCGCCAGCAATGAACAGGGGACGGTGGAGACCCAGTACTTC. V gene TRBV5-1 combines with J gene TRBJ2-5; TRBD1 aligns across 7 bases. Per germline, CDR1 SGHRS and CDR2 YFSETQ. The CDR3 sequence is 14 residues long. J was trimmed by 5 bases and V by 6 bases; bases with no gene match: 10.

Concerning this clone: This sample includes further DNA sequences coding for the same CDR3. The V and J genes are TRBV6-5 and TRBJ2-3, with D possibly TRBD2 on 6 matching bases. The germline V gene has CDR1 MNHEY and CDR2 SVGAGI. The CDR3 covers 13 residues. Trimming removed 6 bases from V and 1 base from J, with 8 bases in between. The CDR3 loop is CASRRDGTDTQYF. The CDR3 nucleotides read TGTGCCAGCAGGCGGGATGGCACAGATACGCAGTATTTT.

This clone came up a few times. This rearrangement joins TRBV6-2 or TRBV6-3 to TRBJ1-5, with D unresolved. This CDR3 has 15 amino acids. Trimming cost V 6 bases and J 3 bases, with 15 bases left between them. The germline CDR1 and CDR2 sequences are MNHEY and SVGEGT. CDR3 protein: CASSPGRSSNQPQHF. The CDR3 DNA is TGTGCCAGCAGCCCCGGAAGGTCGTCCAATCAGCCCCAGCATTTT.

The chain uses TRBV6-6 and TRBJ2-7, with 8 bases lining up with TRBD1. With V trimmed by 3 bases and J by 6 bases, 4 bases remained unmatched. Looked up from germline, CDR1 is MNHNY and CDR2 is SVGAGI (reference sequence). The CDR3 extends over 13 amino acids. The CDR3, as DNA: TGTGCCAGCAGTTATCTCGACAGGGGCGAGCAGTACGTC. This translates into CASSYLDRGEQYV.

This clone was picked up one time. This chain links TRBV28 with TRBJ1-4; weak D call: TRBD1 (6 bases). Trimming shortened V by 2 bases and J by 7 bases, and 11 bases separated the two germline ends. This CDR3 region has 14 residues. The V gene's germline CDR1 is MDHEN and CDR2 SYDVKM. The CDR3 loop reads CASSLPGESEKLFF. CDR3 DNA sequence: TGTGCCAGCAGTTTACCAGGGGAGAGTGAAAAACTGTTTTTT.

This clone was observed a single time. The J gene is TRBJ2-2, the V gene TRBV2; 9 bases match TRBD2. Germline V gene lookup returns CDR1 SNHLY and CDR2 FYNNEI. The CDR3 runs to 13 residues. V shed 7 bases, J shed 6 bases, and the junction held 3 bases outside the gene matches. CDR3 region: CASNLAGPGELFF. CDR3 DNA: TGTGCCAGCAACCTAGCGGGGCCCGGGGAGCTGTTTTTT.

The chain links TRBV24-1 to TRBJ2-1; 8 positions agree with TRBD2. Germline lookup yields CDR1 KGHDR and CDR2 SFDVKD. The CDR3 has 18 amino acids. Losses at the gene ends were 2 bases for V and 8 bases for J; bases not matched to a gene: 16. The CDR3 region is CATSDWGIRGGRRDEQFF. The CDR3 bases are TGTGCCACCAGTGATTGGGGGATACGGGGGGGCAGGCGTGATGAGCAGTTCTTC.

This chain uses TRBV7-8 with TRBJ1-3, with D tentatively TRBD1 (6 bases). Per germline, CDR1 SGHVS and CDR2 FQNEAQ. CDR3 size: 15 residues. Trimming removed 4 bases at V and 0 bases at J, with 10 bases between. The CDR3 sequence is CASSSGHHSGNTIYF. In nucleotides, the CDR3 is TGTGCCAGCAGCTCGGGACACCACTCTGGAAACACCATATATTTT.

Only a few counts were recorded for this clone. The chain combines TRBV19 with TRBJ2-3; the match to TRBD1 covers 10 bases. Germline CDR1 LNHDA, CDR2 SQIVND (reference sequence). J gave up 6 bases and V 6 bases, and 9 bases lay outside the gene matches. The CDR3 contains 15 residues. CDR3 sequence reads: CASRHGTGVSDTQYF. CDR3 coding DNA: TGTGCCAGTAGGCACGGGACAGGGGTTTCGGATACGCAGTATTTT.

This clone was picked up one time. The V gene is TRBV7-2, the J gene TRBJ1-4; D uncertain. Trimming removed 4 bases from V and 4 bases from J, with 13 bases in between. Germline V gene data show CDR1 as SGHTA and CDR2 as FQGNSA. The CDR3 runs 15 residues. CDR3 region: CASSSQTADNEKLFF. The CDR3 coding sequence is TGTGCCAGCAGCTCCCAGACGGCTGATAATGAAAAACTGTTTTTT.

This chain joins TRBV29-1 and TRBJ1-1; weak D call: TRBD1 (5 bases). The CDR3 totals 16 residues. Per germline, CDR1 SQVTM and CDR2 ANQGSEA. Trimming took 4 bases from V and 3 from J, leaving 21 bases between them. The CDR3 here is CSVAYTGLLGDTEAFF. The CDR3 DNA is TGCAGCGTTGCGTACACGGGGTTATTGGGGGACACTGAAGCTTTCTTT.

V and J are TRBV5-5 and TRBJ1-4, with D possibly matching TRBD1 (6 bases). The CDR3 consists of 14 residues. Germline CDR1 is SGHKS and CDR2 is YYEKEE (reference sequence). Trimming removed 0 bases from V and 8 bases from J, with 11 bases in between. The CDR3 DNA sequence: TGTGCCAGCAGCTTGGAACAGGGAGGCGAAAAACTGTTTTTT. This codes for CASSLEQGGEKLFF.

CDR3 coding DNA: TGTGCCAGCAGCTTTTCGACGAACACCGGGGAGCTGTTTTTT. Translating gives CASSFSTNTGELFF. The chain couples TRBV7-9 to TRBJ2-2, with D unresolved. The germline V gene encodes CDR1 SEHNR and CDR2 FQNEAQ (reference sequence). Between the trimmed V and J ends, which lost 3 bases and 0 bases, there was a span of 5 bases. The length of the CDR3 is 14 residues. Supplemented by reference TRBV7-9 and TRBJ2-2, the full variable domain reads DTGVSQNPRHKITKRGQNVTFRCDPISEHNRLYWYRQTLGQGPEFLTYFQNEAQLEKSRLLSDRFSAERPKGSFSTLEIQRTEQGDSAMYLCASSFSTNTGELFFGEGSRLTVL.

J is TRBJ2-2 and V is TRBV5-4; D ambiguous. This CDR3 is 15 amino acids long. Trimming left V 6 bases short and J 7 bases short, with 19 bases between. The germline V gene encodes CDR1 SGHNT and CDR2 YYREEE (reference sequence). The CDR3, as DNA: TGTGCCAGCACCTCCAACCCGAGTGGGTACGGGGAGCTGTTTTTT. This encodes CASTSNPSGYGELFF.